This section outlines one T cell receptor beta chain sequence together with its context. Its specific antigen is unknown. No quality values exist for individual bases; no much larger clone is one base distant. This entry belongs to a study of immunodeficiency (dated by TCRdb to the late 2010s). In terms of the full investigation: Repertoire analysis was done to look for VDJ recombination defects and oligoclonality. Results the study describes overall, beyond this receptor: Severe oligoclonality, as judged by top-100 and total clonotype frequencies, was observed in patient CD8+ T cells but not in patient CD4+ T cells. V-J pairing and productive entropy in CD4+ T cells appeared similar in patients and controls. In the entropy comparisons of patients versus healthy controls, patients were shown as n=3 (open circles), and an effect on thymic development was only suggested as possible.

From the cysteine through the phenylalanine, the CDR3 covers 19 amino acids. The entry retains the CDR3 DNA only, 57 bases that are in frame from base 1. Here V drops 0 bases and J drops 0 bases, and the junction holds 11 bases not matched to any gene. CDR1 and CDR2 (SEHNR, FQNEAQ) derive from the germline V gene (reference sequence). Genomic DNA was extracted using the QIAamp DNA Blood Mini Kit and was submitted for immunoSEQ repertoire analysis. A standard quantity of genomic DNA template was used for amplification of CDR3 regions by multiplex PCR. An Illumina platform was used to sequence the PCR products. The authors' analysis ran thus. Alignment of sequences was done against a reference, and the V, D and J gene definitions came from IMGT. Closely related sequences were merged by a nearest-neighbor clustering algorithm so that PCR and sequencing errors were removed. V, D and J usage was analyzed in productive unique and total sequences using ImmunoSEQ Analyzer tools and R version 3.6.1. The immuneACCESS repertoire file appears here via TCRdb, limited to in-frame rearrangements. These files lack a portion of the clones; in checked studies, under half of the deficit traces to unresolved V genes, and the cause of the others is not known. V and J calls and clone size are copied from that table; D and trimming were computed from the DNA. A total of about 1,400 clones appear in this sample, 90% to 97% of them only once. About 1.1% of the sample is held by the ten biggest clonotypes.

Before TCR sequencing, CD3+CD4+ T cells were sorted out of fresh PBMCs. The specimen was CD4+ T cells from blood. The origin of this receptor is a girl aged 2 to 9. The chain was built from TRBV7-9 and TRBJ1-1, with 9 central nucleotides matching TRBD1. At the DNA level, the sequence is TGTGCCAGCAGCTTAGCCAGTACAGGGGGCCGTTTTCTGAACACTGAAGCTTTCTTT. The translation is CASSLASTGGRFLNTEAFF. The CDR3 plus the reference TRBV7-9 and TRBJ1-1 genes for the other parts give the full variable domain: DTGVSQNPRHKITKRGQNVTFRCDPISEHNRLYWYRQTLGQGPEFLTYFQNEAQLEKSRLLSDRFSAERPKGSFSTLEIQRTEQGDSAMYLCASSLASTGGRFLNTEAFFGQGTRLTVV.